This TCR beta chain was identified in a study of blood T cell repertoires in COVID-19. In the source study's methods: Estimated nucleated cell counts came from reference gene primer amplification. Only in-frame clones appear in the TCRdb table, and some are missing; sequencing was by immunoSEQ multiplex PCR. That table furnishes V, J and clone size, whereas the DNA furnished D and trimming. The repertoire holds roughly 300,000 clones, with about 85% as singletons. The age range of participants was 18 to 89 years, with residence in about two dozen US areas. Cohorts were determined from participant-reported clinical history. The CDR3 sequence is 16 residues long. Germline V gene sequence: CDR1 SNHLY, CDR2 FYNNEI. Trimming removed 6 bases from V and 5 bases from J; junction bases left unmatched: 12.

The TCR was taken from a woman in her fifties or sixties who had recovered from COVID-19. The sample was PBMCs or T cells enriched from blood (not recorded which). This chain links TRBV2 with TRBJ2-5; 10 positions agree with TRBD2. The CDR3 DNA sequence: TGTGCCAGCAGGGGCAGGACTAGCGGCCTGGGGGAGACCCAGTACTTC. Its protein is CASRGRTSGLGETQYF.